This T cell receptor beta chain was captured in a study of vaccination and CD4 T cells after COVID-19. Germline assignment: CDR1 GTSNPN and CDR2 SVGIG (reference sequence). The CDR3 has 14 amino acids. V gave up 2 bases and J gave up 3 bases, with 13 bases separating them. In its sample, this clonotype was seen once. Its specificity is not known. Treatment defined: roughly 11-day PBMC culture with coronavirus spike peptide pools or control peptides (ViraFEST assay). Sequence data for DNA of cultured CD4+ T cells were generated by the Oncomine TCR Beta short-read assay. TCRdb redid the calling of the PCR reads with MiXCR, one entry per CDR3 protein. This sample has roughly 18,000 distinct CDR3 sequences, with more than 70% found just once.

The chain uses TRBV30 and TRBJ1-2; possible D gene TRBD1, 5 bases. The sequence was collected from a human donor who received a COVID-19 vaccine. The material sequenced was CD4+ T cells from blood, cultured in vitro, taken after SARS-CoV-2 vaccination. CDR3 sequence reads: CAWSRNRDDYGYTF. CDR3 in DNA: TGTGCCTGGAGTCGAAACCGGGACGACTATGGCTACACCTTC. The full variable domain, with the rest looked up from reference TRBV30 and TRBJ1-2, is SQTIHQWPATLVQPVGSPLSLECTVEGTSNPNLYWYRQAAGRGLQLLFYSVGIGQISSEVPQNLSASRPQDRQFILSSKKLLLSDSGFYLCAWSRNRDDYGYTFGSGTRLTVV.